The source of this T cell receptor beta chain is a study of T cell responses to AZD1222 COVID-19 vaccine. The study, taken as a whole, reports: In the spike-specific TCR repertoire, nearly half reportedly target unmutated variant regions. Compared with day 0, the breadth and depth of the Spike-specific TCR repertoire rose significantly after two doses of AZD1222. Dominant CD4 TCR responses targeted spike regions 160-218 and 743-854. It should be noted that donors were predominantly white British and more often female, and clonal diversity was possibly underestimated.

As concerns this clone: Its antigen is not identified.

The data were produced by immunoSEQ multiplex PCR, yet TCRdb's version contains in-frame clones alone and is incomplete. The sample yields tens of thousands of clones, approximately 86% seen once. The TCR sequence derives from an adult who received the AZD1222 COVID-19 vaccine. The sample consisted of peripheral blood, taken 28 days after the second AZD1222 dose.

The CDR3 DNA sequence: TGTGCCAGCAGCCCGGGGGCTCTCTACAATGAGCAGTTCTTC. It translates to CASSPGALYNEQFF. V usage is TRBV7-2 and J usage is TRBJ2-1; D may match TRBD1 or TRBD2 (6 bases each). Germline loops: CDR1 SGHTA, CDR2 FQGNSA. This CDR3 has 14 residues. V was clipped by 5 bases and J by 3 bases, with 11 bases between them.